This TCR beta chain emerged from a study of circulating and synovial CD4+ cells in juvenile arthritis. Findings and caveats of the study: Bulk blood CD4 repertoires were more diverse than these. Overlap with synovium rose as more T cells were sequenced. Bulk blood CD4 samples held at least an order of magnitude more or fewer genomes than CPL. Circulating pathogenic-like lymphocytes shared a substantially higher fraction of CDR3 sequences with synovium than bulk blood.

Germline loops: CDR1 SGHNT, CDR2 YYREEE (reference sequence). The CDR3 consists of 15 residues. The V gene lost 0 bases and the J gene lost 3 bases, with 13 bases spanning the gap. As concerns this clone: Its cognate antigen is unknown.

Data came from immunoSEQ multiplex PCR; TCRdb stores just in-frame clones and leaves some out. Of about 34,000 clones listed, nearly 97% are singletons. This TCR derives from a human donor with juvenile idiopathic arthritis. Sequenced sample: CD4+ T cells from blood. The chain joins TRBV5-4 to TRBJ2-7, with D possibly matching TRBD2 (5 bases). CDR3 sequence (DNA): TGTGCCAGCAGCTTGGATCTAGCAGGAAACTACGAGCAGTACTTC. Protein: CASSLDLAGNYEQYF.